Listed below are T cell receptor beta chains from one sample, sequenced in a study of blood T cell repertoires in COVID-19. Assay used: immunoSEQ multiplex PCR; TCRdb lists only in-frame clones, some missing. The repertoire holds over 130,000 clones, with around nine tenths as singletons. The sequencing input was peripheral blood. The receptors stem from a man aged 55-75 years with active or convalescent COVID-19. Each CDR3 is given with its conserved first and last residue. Each record gives: clone size, D gene, V gene, J gene, CDR3 protein, CDR3 DNA. D genes are given only for firm matches. For some rows the clone size is stated as once, few or many, or as a class when expanded; others skip it.

clone_size: -
d_call: TRBD1
v_call: TRBV6-5
j_call: TRBJ1-3
cdr3_aa: CASRTRDRGNTIYF
cdr3_nt: TGTGCCAGCAGGACTCGGGACAGGGGAAACACCATATATTTT

clone_size: -
d_call: -
v_call: TRBV2
j_call: TRBJ2-7
cdr3_aa: CASSVRQISYEQYF
cdr3_nt: TGTGCCAGCAGTGTTCGTCAGATCTCCTACGAGCAGTACTTC

clone_size: -
d_call: TRBD1
v_call: TRBV28
j_call: TRBJ2-7
cdr3_aa: CASSGRGRPYEQYF
cdr3_nt: TGTGCCAGCAGCGGCAGGGGGCGACCCTACGAGCAGTACTTC

clone_size: -
d_call: -
v_call: TRBV10-3
j_call: TRBJ1-5
cdr3_aa: CAISDGQIRNQPQHF
cdr3_nt: TGTGCCATCAGTGACGGACAGATCCGCAATCAGCCCCAGCATTTT

clone_size: -
d_call: TRBD2
v_call: TRBV6-5
j_call: TRBJ2-1
cdr3_aa: CASSLLWTSGYNEQFF
cdr3_nt: TGTGCCAGCAGTTTACTATGGACTAGCGGGTACAATGAGCAGTTCTTC

clone_size: -
d_call: TRBD1
v_call: TRBV6-5
j_call: TRBJ2-3
cdr3_aa: CASSRQGYWDTQYF
cdr3_nt: TGTGCCAGCAGTCGACAGGGGTACTGGGATACGCAGTATTTT

clone_size: -
d_call: TRBD1
v_call: TRBV19
j_call: TRBJ1-5
cdr3_aa: CASSIVGQGAPPQHF
cdr3_nt: TGTGCCAGTAGTATAGTGGGACAGGGGGCGCCGCCCCAGCATTTT

clone_size: -
d_call: -
v_call: TRBV27
j_call: TRBJ1-6
cdr3_aa: CASSRTGDSYNSPLHF
cdr3_nt: TGTGCCAGCAGTAGAACCGGGGACTCCTATAATTCACCCCTCCACTTT

clone_size: -
d_call: TRBD1
v_call: TRBV7-9
j_call: TRBJ1-1
cdr3_aa: CASSRTGSRTEAFF
cdr3_nt: TGTGCCAGCAGCCGGACAGGATCGAGGACTGAAGCTTTCTTT

clone_size: -
d_call: -
v_call: TRBV29-1
j_call: TRBJ1-3
cdr3_aa: CSVGDPNTIYF
cdr3_nt: TGCAGCGTGGGAGATCCTAACACCATATATTTT

clone_size: -
d_call: -
v_call: TRBV18
j_call: TRBJ2-7
cdr3_aa: CASSPPGTSYEQYF
cdr3_nt: TGTGCCAGCTCACCACCTGGGACTTCCTACGAGCAGTACTTC

clone_size: -
d_call: -
v_call: TRBV7-3
j_call: TRBJ2-3
cdr3_aa: CASSLDGRDTQYF
cdr3_nt: TGTGCCAGCAGCCTAGACGGTAGGGATACGCAGTATTTT

clone_size: -
d_call: TRBD1
v_call: TRBV6-5
j_call: TRBJ1-5
cdr3_aa: CASSPSTGGNQPQHF
cdr3_nt: TGTGCCAGCAGTCCCTCAACAGGGGGCAATCAGCCCCAGCATTTT

clone_size: -
d_call: -
v_call: TRBV6-5
j_call: TRBJ1-1
cdr3_aa: CASSYGGGRGTEAFF
cdr3_nt: TGTGCCAGCAGTTACGGCGGGGGACGAGGCACTGAAGCTTTCTTT

clone_size: -
d_call: -
v_call: TRBV5-1
j_call: TRBJ1-6
cdr3_aa: CASSLEQGVRSPLHF
cdr3_nt: TGCGCCAGCAGCTTGGAACAGGGAGTAAGATCACCCCTCCACTTT

clone_size: -
d_call: -
v_call: TRBV6-5
j_call: TRBJ2-2
cdr3_aa: CASSYSAGNTGELFF
cdr3_nt: TGTGCCAGCAGTTACTCAGCCGGGAACACCGGGGAGCTGTTTTTT

clone_size: -
d_call: TRBD1
v_call: TRBV30
j_call: TRBJ2-5
cdr3_aa: CAWAGTGVRETQYF
cdr3_nt: TGTGCCTGGGCCGGGACAGGGGTTCGGGAGACCCAGTACTTC

clone_size: -
d_call: -
v_call: TRBV28
j_call: TRBJ1-4
cdr3_aa: CASSWTSKNEKLFF
cdr3_nt: TGTGCCAGCAGTTGGACAAGTAAAAATGAAAAACTGTTTTTT

clone_size: -
d_call: TRBD2
v_call: TRBV7-9
j_call: TRBJ2-2
cdr3_aa: CASSLGSWSGSSSGELFF
cdr3_nt: TGTGCCAGCAGCTTAGGGAGCTGGAGCGGGAGTTCTTCCGGGGAGCTGTTTTTT

clone_size: -
d_call: -
v_call: TRBV28
j_call: TRBJ1-5
cdr3_aa: CASSTGSQPQHF
cdr3_nt: TGTGCCAGCAGTACAGGCAGTCAGCCCCAGCATTTT

clone_size: -
d_call: -
v_call: TRBV2
j_call: TRBJ2-7
cdr3_aa: CASSEGTVVDEQYF
cdr3_nt: TGTGCCAGCAGTGAAGGAACAGTCGTCGACGAGCAGTACTTC

clone_size: -
d_call: -
v_call: TRBV11-2
j_call: TRBJ1-2
cdr3_aa: CASSHTPGWNYGYTF
cdr3_nt: TGTGCCAGCAGCCATACCCCGGGGTGGAACTATGGCTACACCTTC

clone_size: -
d_call: -
v_call: TRBV10-3
j_call: TRBJ1-5
cdr3_aa: CAISEGGDIQPQHF
cdr3_nt: TGTGCCATCAGTGAGGGGGGGGACATTCAGCCCCAGCATTTT

clone_size: -
d_call: -
v_call: TRBV29-1
j_call: TRBJ1-4
cdr3_aa: CSVEKGEANEKLFF
cdr3_nt: TGCAGCGTTGAAAAAGGGGAGGCTAATGAAAAACTGTTTTTT

clone_size: once
d_call: TRBD1
v_call: TRBV7-2
j_call: TRBJ1-6
cdr3_aa: CASSPGQGLYNSPLHF
cdr3_nt: TGTGCCAGCAGCCCAGGACAGGGACTGTATAATTCACCCCTCCACTTT

clone_size: once
d_call: TRBD1
v_call: TRBV19
j_call: TRBJ1-6
cdr3_aa: CASSTLQGARNSPLHF
cdr3_nt: TGTGCCAGTAGTACCCTACAGGGGGCGCGGAATTCACCCCTCCACTTT

clone_size: -
d_call: TRBD1
v_call: TRBV15
j_call: TRBJ2-7
cdr3_aa: CATSRGDPGQGISYEQYF
cdr3_nt: TGTGCCACCAGCAGGGGAGATCCGGGACAGGGGATCTCCTACGAGCAGTACTTC

clone_size: -
d_call: -
v_call: TRBV7-2
j_call: TRBJ2-4
cdr3_aa: CASSPRGGRAKNIQYF
cdr3_nt: TGTGCCAGCAGCCCCCGAGGGGGTCGAGCCAAAAACATTCAGTACTTC

clone_size: -
d_call: -
v_call: TRBV3-1/TRBV3-2
j_call: TRBJ1-4
cdr3_aa: CASSLLGGEKREKLFF
cdr3_nt: TGTGCCAGCAGCCTACTTGGAGGGGAAAAGAGGGAAAAACTGTTTTTT

clone_size: -
d_call: -
v_call: TRBV5-1
j_call: TRBJ2-5
cdr3_aa: CASSLGALAAQETQYF
cdr3_nt: TGCGCCAGCAGCTTGGGGGCCTTGGCAGCCCAAGAGACCCAGTACTTC

clone_size: -
d_call: TRBD1
v_call: TRBV6-6
j_call: TRBJ2-7
cdr3_aa: CASSYLDREVEQYF
cdr3_nt: TGTGCCAGCAGTTACTTGGACAGGGAAGTCGAGCAGTACTTC

clone_size: -
d_call: TRBD1
v_call: TRBV9
j_call: TRBJ1-3
cdr3_aa: CASSVDPTGAGNTIYF
cdr3_nt: TGTGCCAGCAGCGTAGACCCGACAGGGGCTGGAAACACCATATATTTT

clone_size: -
d_call: -
v_call: TRBV5-1
j_call: TRBJ1-5
cdr3_aa: CASSLGGGNQPQHF
cdr3_nt: TGCGCCAGCAGCTTGGGTGGAGGGAATCAGCCCCAGCATTTT

clone_size: -
d_call: TRBD1
v_call: TRBV18
j_call: TRBJ2-1
cdr3_aa: CASSPGTGEFNEQFF
cdr3_nt: TGTGCCAGCTCACCGGGGACAGGGGAATTCAATGAGCAGTTCTTC

clone_size: -
d_call: -
v_call: TRBV14
j_call: TRBJ2-7
cdr3_aa: CASSQDPGTPLSYEQYF
cdr3_nt: TGTGCCAGCAGCCAAGATCCCGGGACACCCCTCTCCTACGAGCAGTACTTC

clone_size: -
d_call: -
v_call: TRBV28
j_call: TRBJ2-7
cdr3_aa: CASSLPDEQYF
cdr3_nt: TGTGCCAGCAGTTTACCCGACGAGCAGTACTTC

clone_size: -
d_call: TRBD1
v_call: TRBV15
j_call: TRBJ1-4
cdr3_aa: CATSRRGQVATNEKLFF
cdr3_nt: TGTGCCACCAGCAGACGCGGACAGGTAGCAACTAATGAAAAACTGTTTTTT

clone_size: -
d_call: TRBD1
v_call: TRBV6-5
j_call: TRBJ2-5
cdr3_aa: CASSLRTGVGETQYF
cdr3_nt: TGTGCCAGCAGTCTGCGGACAGGGGTCGGGGAGACCCAGTACTTC

clone_size: -
d_call: -
v_call: TRBV2
j_call: TRBJ1-1
cdr3_aa: CASSTGTTEAFF
cdr3_nt: TGTGCCAGCAGTACAGGGACCACTGAAGCTTTCTTT

clone_size: -
d_call: TRBD1
v_call: TRBV5-8
j_call: TRBJ2-2
cdr3_aa: CASSLPWTGTNTGELFF
cdr3_nt: TGTGCCAGCAGTCTACCATGGACAGGGACGAACACCGGGGAGCTGTTTTTT

clone_size: -
d_call: -
v_call: TRBV5-6
j_call: TRBJ1-1
cdr3_aa: CASSFSIETFF
cdr3_nt: TGTGCCAGCAGCTTTTCTATCGAAACTTTCTTT

clone_size: -
d_call: TRBD2
v_call: TRBV4-1
j_call: TRBJ2-7
cdr3_aa: CASSQETSGKPYEQYF
cdr3_nt: TGCGCCAGCAGCCAAGAGACTAGCGGAAAACCCTACGAGCAGTACTTC